A selection of T cell receptor beta chains follows, all from one sample in a study of cytomegalovirus exposure and HLA in healthy donors. Some clones are missing from TCRdb's copy, which holds only in-frame ones; the method was immunoSEQ multiplex PCR. The sample shows about 190,000 clones, just under 75% of them seen only once. Sequencing was done on a sample of PBMCs. All receptors come from a woman aged 25-40 years in good health and CMV-seropositive. Each CDR3 is given with its conserved first and last residue. Each record gives: V gene, D gene, clone size, J gene, CDR3 protein, CDR3 DNA. A D gene is named only where the DNA matches it firmly. Size tells how often a clone was seen (once, few, many) or the class of an expanded clone, and some rows leave it out.

TRBV7-9	-	few	TRBJ2-7	CASSPGAYEQYF	TGTGCCAGCAGTCCAGGGGCCTACGAGCAGTACTTC
TRBV27	TRBD2	few	TRBJ2-1	CASSLGPRVAGGPNEQFF	TGTGCCAGCAGTTTGGGCCCCCGGGTAGCGGGAGGGCCTAATGAGCAGTTCTTC
TRBV7-8	-	few	TRBJ2-4	CASTPSRGPLAKNIQYF	TGTGCCAGCACCCCCTCCCGGGGTCCCTTAGCCAAAAACATTCAGTACTTC
TRBV27	TRBD1	once	TRBJ2-1	CASYTPGQYYNEQFF	TGTGCCAGCTATACCCCGGGACAGTACTACAATGAGCAGTTCTTC
TRBV7-7	-	-	TRBJ2-7	CASSLGGDYEQYF	TGTGCCAGCAGCTTAGGCGGAGACTACGAGCAGTACTTC
TRBV28	TRBD2	-	TRBJ2-7	CASCPGSGSSYEQYF	TGTGCCAGCTGTCCGGGTAGCGGGAGCTCCTACGAGCAGTACTTC
TRBV27	TRBD2	-	TRBJ2-7	CASSAGTSDNEQYF	TGTGCCAGCAGCGCCGGGACTAGCGACAACGAGCAGTACTTC
TRBV11-2	-	-	TRBJ1-2	CASSLDRVINYGYTF	TGTGCCAGCAGCTTAGATCGAGTGATTAACTATGGCTACACCTTC
TRBV19	TRBD1	-	TRBJ1-1	CASSRGTGANTEAFF	TGTGCCAGTAGTAGGGGGACAGGGGCGAACACTGAAGCTTTCTTT
TRBV11-3	TRBD1	-	TRBJ2-7	CASSHGQGSHEQYF	TGTGCCAGCAGCCACGGACAGGGGTCCCACGAGCAGTACTTC
TRBV7-9	TRBD1	-	TRBJ2-7	CASSGRDRVYEQYF	TGTGCCAGCAGCGGGCGGGACAGGGTTTACGAGCAGTACTTC
TRBV6-1	TRBD2	-	TRBJ2-1	CASSALGLAGGNEQFF	TGTGCCAGCAGTGCCCTCGGACTAGCGGGAGGCAATGAGCAGTTCTTC
TRBV5-1	TRBD2	-	TRBJ2-2	CASSTGLAGNGPNTGELFF	TGCGCCAGCAGCACTGGACTAGCGGGAAATGGCCCGAACACCGGGGAGCTGTTTTTT
TRBV28	TRBD1	once	TRBJ1-1	CASSPTGNSEAFF	TGTGCCAGCAGTCCGACAGGGAACAGTGAAGCTTTCTTT
TRBV5-8	TRBD1	few	TRBJ2-1	CASSPRGSGNEQFF	TGTGCCAGCAGCCCCAGGGGGTCGGGCAATGAGCAGTTCTTC